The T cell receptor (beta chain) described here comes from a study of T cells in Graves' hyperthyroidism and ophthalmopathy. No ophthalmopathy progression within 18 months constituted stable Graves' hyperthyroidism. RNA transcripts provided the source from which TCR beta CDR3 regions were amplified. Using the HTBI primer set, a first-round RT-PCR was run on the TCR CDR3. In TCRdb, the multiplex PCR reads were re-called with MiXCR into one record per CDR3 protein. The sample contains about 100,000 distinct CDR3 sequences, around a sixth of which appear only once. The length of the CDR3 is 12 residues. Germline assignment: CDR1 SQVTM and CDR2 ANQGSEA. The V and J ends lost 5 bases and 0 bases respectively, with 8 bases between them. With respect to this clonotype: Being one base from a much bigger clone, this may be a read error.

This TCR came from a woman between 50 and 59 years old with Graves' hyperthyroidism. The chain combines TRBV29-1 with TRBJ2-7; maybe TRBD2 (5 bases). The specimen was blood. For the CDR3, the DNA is TGCAGCGTTAAAAGCGGCTCCTACGAGCAGTACTTC. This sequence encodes CSVKSGSYEQYF.